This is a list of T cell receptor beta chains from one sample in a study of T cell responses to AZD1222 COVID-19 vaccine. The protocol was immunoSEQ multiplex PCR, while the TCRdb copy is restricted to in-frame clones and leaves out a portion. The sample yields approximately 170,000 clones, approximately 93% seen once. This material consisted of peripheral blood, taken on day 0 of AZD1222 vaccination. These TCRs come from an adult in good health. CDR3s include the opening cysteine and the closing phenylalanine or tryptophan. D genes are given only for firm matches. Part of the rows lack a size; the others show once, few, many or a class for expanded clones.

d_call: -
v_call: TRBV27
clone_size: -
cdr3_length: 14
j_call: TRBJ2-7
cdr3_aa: CASSLICFRYEQYF

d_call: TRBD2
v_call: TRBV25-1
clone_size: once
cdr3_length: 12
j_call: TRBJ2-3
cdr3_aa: CAAGPGTDTQYF

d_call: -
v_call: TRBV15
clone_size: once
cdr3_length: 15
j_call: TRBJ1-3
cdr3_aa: CATSPAVVSGNTIYF

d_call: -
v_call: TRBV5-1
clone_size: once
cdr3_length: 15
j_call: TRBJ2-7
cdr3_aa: CASRPPASGWGEQYF

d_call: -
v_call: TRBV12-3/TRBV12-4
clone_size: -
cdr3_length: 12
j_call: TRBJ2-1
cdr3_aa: CASSFTSAEQFF

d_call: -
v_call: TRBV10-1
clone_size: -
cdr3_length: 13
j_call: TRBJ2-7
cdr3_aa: CASSHLESDEQYF

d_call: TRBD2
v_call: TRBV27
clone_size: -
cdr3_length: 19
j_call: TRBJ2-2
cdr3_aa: CASTRGLAGGLGGTGELFF

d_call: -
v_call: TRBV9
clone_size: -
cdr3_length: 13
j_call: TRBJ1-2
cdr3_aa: CASSIQGYYGYTF

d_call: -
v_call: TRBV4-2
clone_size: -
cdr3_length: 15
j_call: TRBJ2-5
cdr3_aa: CASSQQTRRRETQYF

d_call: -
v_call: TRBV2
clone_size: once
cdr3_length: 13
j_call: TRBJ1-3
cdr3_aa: CASSELSGNTIYF

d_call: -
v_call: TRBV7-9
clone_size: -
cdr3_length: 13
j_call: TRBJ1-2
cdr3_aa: CASSPGSPKGYTF

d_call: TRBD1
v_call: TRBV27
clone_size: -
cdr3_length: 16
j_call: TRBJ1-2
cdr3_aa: CASSINFGQGLHGYTF

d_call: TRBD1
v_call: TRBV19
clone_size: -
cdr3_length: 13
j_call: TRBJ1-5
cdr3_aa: CASGTGVLQPQHF

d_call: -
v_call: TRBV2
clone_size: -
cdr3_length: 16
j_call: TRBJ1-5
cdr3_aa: CASSAYQGNPNQPQHF

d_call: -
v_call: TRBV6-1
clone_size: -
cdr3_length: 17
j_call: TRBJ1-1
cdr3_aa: CASSENWVLVENTEAFF

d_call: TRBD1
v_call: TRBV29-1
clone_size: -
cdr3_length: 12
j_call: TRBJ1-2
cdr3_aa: CSVVRQGNGYTF

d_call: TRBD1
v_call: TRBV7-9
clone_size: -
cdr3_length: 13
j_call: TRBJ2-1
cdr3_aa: CASSFPQGAGQFF

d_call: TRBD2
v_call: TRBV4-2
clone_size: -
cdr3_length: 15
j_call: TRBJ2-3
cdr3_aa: CASSQDSGSGNTQYF

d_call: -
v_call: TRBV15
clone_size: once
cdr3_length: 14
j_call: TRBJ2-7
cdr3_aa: CATSLNSGVGEQYF

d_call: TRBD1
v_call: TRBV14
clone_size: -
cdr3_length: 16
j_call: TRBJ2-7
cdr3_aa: CASSKTGQGEPYEQYF

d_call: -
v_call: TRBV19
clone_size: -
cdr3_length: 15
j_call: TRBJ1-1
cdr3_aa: CASTIPGQTRFEAFF

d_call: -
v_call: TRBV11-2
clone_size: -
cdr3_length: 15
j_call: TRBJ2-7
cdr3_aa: CASSLEPRGVSEQYF

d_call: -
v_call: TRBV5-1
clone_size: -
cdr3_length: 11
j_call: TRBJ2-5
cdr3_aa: CASSAEETQYF

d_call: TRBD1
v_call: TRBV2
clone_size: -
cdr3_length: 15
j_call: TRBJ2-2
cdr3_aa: CASSIRQGDIGELFF

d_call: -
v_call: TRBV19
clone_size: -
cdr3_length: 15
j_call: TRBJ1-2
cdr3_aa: CASSYRDTLNYGYTF

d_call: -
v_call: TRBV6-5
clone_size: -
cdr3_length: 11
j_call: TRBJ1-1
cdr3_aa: CASRMSTEAFF

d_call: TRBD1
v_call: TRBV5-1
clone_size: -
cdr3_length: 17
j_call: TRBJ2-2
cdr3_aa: CASSLRAQGANTGELFF

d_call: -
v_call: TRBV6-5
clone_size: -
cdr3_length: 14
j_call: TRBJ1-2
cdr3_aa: CASRGETTGYGYTF

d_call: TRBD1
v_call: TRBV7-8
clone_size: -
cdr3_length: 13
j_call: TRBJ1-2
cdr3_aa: CASTRTGGSGYTF

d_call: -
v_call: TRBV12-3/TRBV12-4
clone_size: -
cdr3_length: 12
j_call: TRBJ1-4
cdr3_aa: CASSPDSLKLFF

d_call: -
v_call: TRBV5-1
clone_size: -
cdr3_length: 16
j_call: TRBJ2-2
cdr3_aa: CASSLDQGLGTGELFF

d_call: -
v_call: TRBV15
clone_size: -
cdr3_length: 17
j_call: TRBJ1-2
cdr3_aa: CATSRDTQTAFGYGYTF

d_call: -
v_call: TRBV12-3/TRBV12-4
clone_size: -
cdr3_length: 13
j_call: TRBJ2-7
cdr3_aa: CASSPRDGYEQYF

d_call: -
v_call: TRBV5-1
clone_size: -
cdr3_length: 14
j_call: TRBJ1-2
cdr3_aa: CASSLNGAFYGYTF

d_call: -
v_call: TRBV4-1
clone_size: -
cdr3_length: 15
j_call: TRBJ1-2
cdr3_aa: CASSAGQGTGYGYTF

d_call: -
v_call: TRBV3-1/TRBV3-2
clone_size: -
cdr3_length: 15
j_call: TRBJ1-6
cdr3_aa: CASSQMGQGDSPLHF

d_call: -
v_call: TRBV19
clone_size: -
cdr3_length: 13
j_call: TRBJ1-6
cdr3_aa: CAGRDGNNSPLHF

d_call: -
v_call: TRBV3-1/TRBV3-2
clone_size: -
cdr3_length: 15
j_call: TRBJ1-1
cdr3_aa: CASSPTDTLNTEAFF

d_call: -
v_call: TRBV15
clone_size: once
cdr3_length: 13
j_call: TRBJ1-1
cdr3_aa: CATSLRRVGEAFF

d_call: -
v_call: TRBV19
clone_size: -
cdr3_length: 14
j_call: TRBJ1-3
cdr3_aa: CASSPRGSGNTIYF

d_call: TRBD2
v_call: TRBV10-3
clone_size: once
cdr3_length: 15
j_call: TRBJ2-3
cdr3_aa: CAIRGGLAETDTQYF

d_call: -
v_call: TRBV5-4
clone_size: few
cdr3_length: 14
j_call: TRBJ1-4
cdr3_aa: CASSLGSRGEKLFF

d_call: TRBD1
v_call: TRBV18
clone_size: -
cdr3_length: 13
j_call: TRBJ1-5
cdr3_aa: CASSVQGAQPQHF

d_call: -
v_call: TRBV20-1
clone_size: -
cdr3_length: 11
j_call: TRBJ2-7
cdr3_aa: CSAQESERQYF

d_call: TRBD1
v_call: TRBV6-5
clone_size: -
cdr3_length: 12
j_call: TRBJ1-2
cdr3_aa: CASSETGYGYTF

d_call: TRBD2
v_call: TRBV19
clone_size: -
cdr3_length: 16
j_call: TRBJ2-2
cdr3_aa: CASSINWSGIPGELFF

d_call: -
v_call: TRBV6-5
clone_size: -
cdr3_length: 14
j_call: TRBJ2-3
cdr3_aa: CASSYLISPDTQYF

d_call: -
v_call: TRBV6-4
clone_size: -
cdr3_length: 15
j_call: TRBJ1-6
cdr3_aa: CASSDRVSYNSPLHF

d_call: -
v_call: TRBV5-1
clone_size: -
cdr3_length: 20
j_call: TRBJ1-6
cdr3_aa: CASILEGGENLSSYNSPLHF

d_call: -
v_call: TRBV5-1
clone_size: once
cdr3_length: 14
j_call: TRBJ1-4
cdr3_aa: CASSFGGPNEKLFF

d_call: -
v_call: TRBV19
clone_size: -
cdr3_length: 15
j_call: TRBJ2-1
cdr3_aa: CASSSATGTYNEQFF

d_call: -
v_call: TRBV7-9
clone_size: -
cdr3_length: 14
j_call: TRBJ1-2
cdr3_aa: CASSLVASGKGYTF

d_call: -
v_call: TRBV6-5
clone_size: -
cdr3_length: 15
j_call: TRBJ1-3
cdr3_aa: CASSYYGSRGNTIYF

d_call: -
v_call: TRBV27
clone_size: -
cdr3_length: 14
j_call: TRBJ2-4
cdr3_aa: CASSSRPARNIQYF

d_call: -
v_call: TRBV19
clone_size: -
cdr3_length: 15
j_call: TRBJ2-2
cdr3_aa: CASSIETANTGELFF

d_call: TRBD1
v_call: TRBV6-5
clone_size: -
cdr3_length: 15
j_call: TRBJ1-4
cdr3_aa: CASRQTGGHNEKLFF

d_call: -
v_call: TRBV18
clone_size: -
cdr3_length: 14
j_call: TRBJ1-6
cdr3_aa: CASSRVGDNSPLHF

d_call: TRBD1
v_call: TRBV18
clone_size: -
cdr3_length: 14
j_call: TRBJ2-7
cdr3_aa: CASSVTGQLYEQYF

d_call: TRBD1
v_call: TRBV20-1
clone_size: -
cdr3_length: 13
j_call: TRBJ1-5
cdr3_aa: CSASGTVFQPQHF

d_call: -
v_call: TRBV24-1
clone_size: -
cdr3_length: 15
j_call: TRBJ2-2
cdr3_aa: CATRTDRTNTGELFF